This T cell receptor (beta chain) was captured in a study of cytomegalovirus exposure and HLA in healthy donors. Comments on this clone: Antigen unknown.

Study-wide results and caveats: Earlier analysis found most TCR beta V segments productive about 87% or about 30% of the time. It was reportedly the case that the classifier diagnosed cytomegalovirus status with high specificity and sensitivity. Rare TCR sequences predominated, though certain public TCRs were found in many donors. In a later analysis, CMV-associated beta chains were mostly HLA-associated, it appeared.

The CDR3 is made up of 14 amino acids. From germline, CDR1 is MNHEY and CDR2 SMNVEV (reference sequence). The ends lost 8 bases at V and 2 bases at J; junction bases unmatched: 5. With 60 Vbeta and 13 Jbeta primers, the PCR was carried out. Profiling relied on immunoSEQ multiplex PCR, and the TCRdb table lists in-frame clones only, not all of them. The sample carries 50,000 or so clones, about 67% recorded once. V and J are TRBV27 and TRBJ1-3; TRBD1 agrees at 8 bases. This TCR came from a man in his forties in good health and CMV-seropositive. Sequenced material: PBMCs. CDR3 coding DNA: TGTGCCAGCGGACCGGGACAGGCTGGAAACACCATATATTTT. As protein: CASGPGQAGNTIYF.